This T cell receptor (beta chain) was identified during a study of vaccination and CD4 T cells after COVID-19. About the study: The authors used overlapping spike peptides from SARS-CoV-2, HCoV-NL63, HCoV-OC43 and HCoV-229E to stimulate cells.

This clonotype was recorded a few times. Its antigen is unknown. Sequenced with the Oncomine TCR Beta short-read assay was DNA taken from cultured CD4+ T cells. Genomic DNA from cultured CD4+ T cells was extracted. TCRdb redid the calling of the PCR reads with MiXCR, one entry per CDR3 protein. The sample lists about 9,500 distinct CDR3 sequences; 34% were seen once. Treatment of the sample: approximately nine-day PBMC culture with coronavirus spike peptide pools or control peptides (ViraFEST assay). Investigators obtained the unexposed donor's CD4+ T cells before the COVID-19 pandemic (2011-2018). With fresh IL-2 medium, half the medium was replaced on days 3 and 7. The CDR3 is 13 amino acids. Germline CDR1 and CDR2: MNHEY and SMNVEV (reference sequence). Trimming took off 8 bases at V and 4 bases at J, with 15 bases between the two ends.

The origin of this receptor is a human donor in good health. This chain links TRBV27 with TRBJ2-7; the D is unclear. Sequencing used CD4+ T cells from blood, cultured in vitro. The CDR3: CASRGLNGYEQYF. In DNA, the CDR3 is TGTGCCAGCCGAGGTCTAAACGGGTACGAGCAGTACTTC.